These 17 T cell receptor beta chains were sequenced from one sample in a study of post-analysis software for immune sequencing data. General study results and limits: TRBV5-6, TRBV5-1 and TRBV20-1 belonged to a set of roughly 5 TRBV segments that were more frequent in patients than controls.

Included in the TCR beta cDNA libraries were unique molecular identifiers. A single record per CDR3 protein comes from TCRdb applying MiXCR to the PCR reads. This sample carries 450,000 to 700,000 distinct CDR3 sequences, around 40% of them seen once, and the ten largest clones take under 2%. These receptors lack a known antigen. The sequenced sample was blood. These TCRs come from a girl aged 5 to 17 with multiple sclerosis.

This chain joins TRBV12-3 or TRBV12-4 and TRBJ2-3; 10 bases line up with TRBD2. V was clipped by 8 bases and J by 3 bases; unmatched bases: 8. The CDR3 has 15 amino acids. In DNA form, the CDR3 reads TGTGCCAGCTCGATCCTACTAGCGGGGACAGATACGCAGTATTTT. As protein: CASSILLAGTDTQYF.

This clonotype was seen more than once but under ten times. The gene calls are TRBV3-1 and TRBJ2-1; tentatively, D is TRBD1 or TRBD2 (5 bases each). Trimming pared 1 base from V and 10 bases from J, leaving 8 bases between. There are 12 residues in the CDR3. In germline, CDR1 is LGHDT, CDR2 YNNKEL (reference sequence). The CDR3 loop reads CASSQVGGEQFF. The CDR3 region has the DNA TGTGCCAGCAGCCAAGTTGGGGGAGAGCAGTTCTTC.

To note about this clonotype: A junction end diverges from the germline sequence, so it may reflect a read error. CDR3 sequence: CASSYTRNSNQPQHF. The CDR3 DNA follows: TGTGCCAGCAGTTACACACGGAATAGCAACCAGCCCCAGCATTTT. The V and J genes are TRBV6-5 and TRBJ1-5; D is unclear. From germline, CDR1 is MNHEY and CDR2 SVGAGI. The CDR3 runs to 15 residues.

This clonotype was seen repeatedly, ten times or more. This chain joins TRBV10-3 and TRBJ1-2; maybe TRBD1 (6 bases). The CDR3 runs to 13 residues. Trimming left V 6 bases short and J 3 bases short, with 11 bases between. Germline values: CDR1 ENHRY, CDR2 SYGVKD. In DNA form, the CDR3 reads TGTGCCATCAGCGGCAGGGGCGACTATGGCTACACCTTC. Residues: CAISGRGDYGYTF.

The chain is built from TRBV20-1 and TRBJ2-1, with no clear D. TRBJ2-7 explains the end of the DNA better; the J call may be wrong. CDR3 length equals 13 residues. CDR1 and CDR2 from the germline V gene are DFQATT and SNEGSKA (reference sequence). CDR3 nucleotide sequence: TGCAGTGCTAGGCCGGGCTCCTACAATGAGCAGTACTTC. Its protein product is CSARPGSYNEQYF.

This clonotype was seen a handful of times. This rearrangement joins TRBV5-1 to TRBJ2-5, with a weak D call TRBD2 (5 bases). V lost 0 bases, J lost 5 bases, and 14 bases lay in between. In germline, CDR1 is SGHRS, CDR2 YFSETQ. This CDR3 region has 15 residues. The CDR3 loop is CASSLAGRDLETQYF. The CDR3 DNA reads as TGCGCCAGCAGCTTGGCTGGGAGAGATTTGGAGACCCAGTACTTC.

This clonotype showed up just a few times. V and J are TRBV12-3 or TRBV12-4 and TRBJ1-5, with a tentative D call TRBD1 (5 bases). V was trimmed by 3 bases and J by 0 bases, leaving 18 bases between them. This CDR3 has 18 amino acids. In DNA form, the CDR3 reads TGTGCCAGCAGTTTGGGGGGGAACCTTGTCGATAGCAATCAGCCCCAGCATTTT. Protein sequence: CASSLGGNLVDSNQPQHF.

This clonotype appeared once. The V call is TRBV30, the J call TRBJ2-5; possibly TRBD1 for D (5 bases). This CDR3 region has 14 residues. V was clipped by 0 bases and J by 2 bases, with 10 bases between them. Per germline, CDR1 GTSNPN and CDR2 SVGIG (reference sequence). The CDR3 bases are TGTGCCTGGAGTGTAGTCAGGGTACAAGAGACCCAGTACTTC. Amino acids: CAWSVVRVQETQYF.

Concerning this clonotype: An end of the junction does not agree with germline; a read error may underlie this. The V gene is TRBV5-1, the J gene TRBJ2-3; TRBD2 matches at 7 bases. This CDR3 comprises 13 residues. Germline CDR1 SGHRS, CDR2 YFSETQ. Written as DNA, the CDR3 is TGCGCCAGCAGCGCCGTCGCTAGCGGCCACCCCGTCTTT. This sequence encodes CASSAVASGHPVF.

Only a few counts were recorded for this clonotype. The chain links TRBV5-1 to TRBJ2-7, with TRBD2 as a possible D gene (5 bases). Germline-derived CDR1 and CDR2 are SGHRS and YFSETQ. The CDR3 has 15 residues. The V end lost 0 bases, the J end lost 4 bases, and 14 bases lay between the germline ends. The CDR3 nucleotides read TGCGCCAGCAGCTTGGCCAGTCTACGGGGTTACGAGCAGTACTTC. This translates into CASSLASLRGYEQYF.

The V call is TRBV9, the J call TRBJ2-1, with TRBD1 matching 9 bases. Germline assignment: CDR1 SGDLS and CDR2 YYNGEE. This CDR3 has 12 amino acids. Trimming at V came to 4 bases and at J to 15 bases, leaving 8 bases not matched to a gene. DNA of the CDR3: TGTGCCAGCAGCTCCCGCCGGGACAGGGTGTTCTTC. This translates into CASSSRRDRVFF.

The V gene is TRBV10-3, the J gene TRBJ2-7; no clear D. The CDR3 is 13 amino acids. CDR1 and CDR2 (germline): ENHRY, SYGVKD. Trimming removed 7 bases from V and 3 bases from J, with 13 bases in between. The CDR3 reads CAITTQDGYEQYF. CDR3 in DNA: TGTGCCATCACCACTCAGGACGGCTACGAGCAGTACTTC.

This chain joins TRBV2 and TRBJ1-2; TRBD1 matches 9 bases. The CDR3 runs 16 residues. The germline CDR1 and CDR2 sequences are SNHLY and FYNNEI. V gave up 6 bases and J gave up 0 bases; unmatched junction bases: 8. CDR3 nucleotide sequence: TGTGCCAGCAGACCCGGGACAGGGACCTCTAACTATGGCTACACCTTC. Its protein is CASRPGTGTSNYGYTF.

This clonotype was detected only a few times. This chain joins TRBV29-1 and TRBJ2-1; 7 positions match TRBD1. In germline, CDR1 is SQVTM, CDR2 ANQGSEA. The CDR3 runs to 13 residues. V lost 7 bases to trimming and J lost 6 bases; unmatched junction nucleotides: 9. This CDR3 reads CSALEGAFNEQFF. The CDR3 bases are TGCAGCGCGCTCGAGGGGGCCTTCAATGAGCAGTTCTTC.

This clonotype was recorded only once. This chain joins TRBV3-1 and TRBJ1-5; D uncertain. The CDR3 totals 14 residues. Per germline, CDR1 LGHDT and CDR2 YNNKEL (reference sequence). Deletions cut 0 bases from V and 3 bases from J, with 6 bases between. CDR3 bases: TGTGCCAGCAGCCAAGACGGGAACAATCAGCCCCAGCATTTT. Amino acids: CASSQDGNNQPQHF. The variable domain in full, with the rest retrieved from reference TRBV3-1 and TRBJ1-5, is DTAVSQTPKYLVTQMGNDKSIKCEQNLGHDTMYWYKQDSKKFLKIMFSYNNKELIINETVPNRFSPKSPDKAHLNLHINSLELGDSAVYFCASSQDGNNQPQHFGDGTRLSIL.

CDR3 DNA sequence: TGTGCCAGCAGTTTTACAGGCGGGAACACTGAAGCTTTCTTT. Its protein product is CASSFTGGNTEAFF. The chain combines TRBV28 with TRBJ1-1; perhaps TRBD1 as D (5 bases). The CDR3 totals 14 residues. Trimming shortened V by 3 bases and J by 1 base, and 9 bases separated the two germline ends. Germline lookup yields CDR1 MDHEN and CDR2 SYDVKM.

This chain links TRBV2 with TRBJ2-3, with D hard to call. The germline V gene has CDR1 SNHLY and CDR2 FYNNEI. This CDR3 comprises 14 residues. V was trimmed by 0 bases and J by 4 bases, leaving 8 bases between them. The CDR3 sequence is CASSEAGRADTQYF. In DNA form, the CDR3 reads TGTGCCAGCAGTGAAGCGGGTCGAGCAGATACGCAGTATTTT.